Below, 5 T cell receptor beta chains from the same sample are listed, as sequenced in a study of long-term antiretroviral therapy in people with HIV. The libraries were made with immunoSEQ v3.0 at survey level. Assay used: immunoSEQ multiplex PCR; TCRdb lists only in-frame clones, some missing. The sample shows roughly 35,000 clones, approximately 95% of them seen only once. Sequences were derived from unsorted PBMCs, sampled around 5.3 years after starting antiretroviral therapy. These TCRs come from a woman aged 50 to 60 with HIV.

The chain has TRBV5-1 and TRBJ2-1, with 8 bases fitting TRBD2. There are 16 residues in the CDR3. V dropped 7 bases and J dropped 6; count of bases not matched to a gene: 15. Germline CDR1 and CDR2: SGHRS and YFSETQ. CDR3 bases: TGCGCCAGCTCGACCCTCGGGGGGGGTCAGGGCAATGAGCAGTTCTTC. It specifies CASSTLGGGQGNEQFF.

The J gene is TRBJ2-3, the V gene TRBV7-9; 11 positions agree with TRBD2. V lost 5 bases to trimming and J lost 0 bases; unmatched junction nucleotides: 1. This CDR3 region has 15 residues. The germline gives CDR1 SEHNR, CDR2 FQNEAQ (reference sequence). CDR3 region: CASSTSGGSTDTQYF. CDR3 nucleotides: TGTGCCAGCAGCACTAGCGGGGGAAGCACAGATACGCAGTATTTT.

V is TRBV6-1 and J is TRBJ2-7, with D possibly being TRBD1 (6 bases). This CDR3 comprises 15 residues. Trimming took off 3 bases at V and 4 bases at J, with 16 bases between the two ends. CDR1 and CDR2 from the germline V gene are MNHNS and SASEGT. The CDR3 loop is CASSEIGQGPYEQYF. The DNA of the CDR3 is TGTGCCAGCAGTGAGATAGGTCAGGGGCCTTACGAGCAGTACTTC.

The V call is TRBV7-3, the J call TRBJ1-1; 9 nucleotides align to TRBD1. The germline V gene has CDR1 SGHTA and CDR2 FQGTGA. The CDR3 consists of 15 residues. V lost 1 base to trimming and J lost 4 bases; unmatched junction nucleotides: 4. This CDR3 reads CASSLRGQGGTEAFF. The CDR3 DNA is TGTGCCAGCAGCTTAAGGGGACAGGGTGGCACTGAAGCTTTCTTT.

The V call is TRBV19, the J call TRBJ2-4; no firm D call. From germline, CDR1 is LNHDA and CDR2 SQIVND (reference sequence). Trimming cost V 9 bases and J 8 bases, with 17 bases left between them. The CDR3 contains 13 residues. The CDR3 spells CARALRSLHIQYF. CDR3 in DNA: TGTGCCAGAGCCTTACGGAGTTTACACATTCAGTACTTC. The full variable domain, rest sourced from reference TRBV19 and TRBJ2-4, is DGGITQSPKYLFRKEGQNVTLSCEQNLNHDAMYWYRQDPGQGLRLIYYSQIVNDFQKGDIAEGYSVSREKKESFPLTVTSAQKNPTAFYLCARALRSLHIQYFGAGTRLSVL.